This T cell receptor (beta chain) was sequenced in a study of blood T cell repertoires in COVID-19. Study-level information: The analysed material was cDNA or gDNA that came from T cells, B-cell-depleted T cells, or PBMCs.

The CDR3 runs 14 residues. With 0 bases removed from V and 3 bases from J, the gap between germline ends came to 9 bases. From germline, CDR1 is LGHNA and CDR2 YSLEER. The Seattle patients joined while their infection was active and were tracked longitudinally afterward. Original processing notes: Estimated nucleated cell counts came from reference gene primer amplification. Sequenced by immunoSEQ multiplex PCR; TCRdb stores in-frame clones only, minus some. V and J calls and clone size come straight from that table; D and trimming were deduced from the DNA. The data show about 190,000 clones, roughly 87% seen once. The sample holds a few counts of this clone.

This receptor was obtained from an older woman with COVID-19, enrolled during active disease. The chain combines TRBV4-3 with TRBJ2-7; the D is unclear. Material for sequencing was peripheral blood. DNA of the CDR3: TGCGCCAGCAGCCAAGATGGCCGCCGCTACGAGCAGTACTTC. Protein: CASSQDGRRYEQYF.